One T cell receptor (beta chain) is described in this entry. The CDR3 is made up of 16 amino acids. V shed 5 bases and J 1 base; nucleotides not matched to a gene: 8. Per the germline V gene, CDR1 is SEHNR and CDR2 is FQNEAQ (reference sequence). These data come from a study of T-cell reconstitution after alpha-beta-depleted transplantation in children. During its preparation, the TCRbeta library received unique molecular identifiers. Using its own MiXCR run on the PCR reads, TCRdb lists one record per CDR3 protein. This sample yields roughly 610,000 distinct CDR3 sequences, of which roughly a tenth are seen a single time; roughly 4% belongs to the top ten.

The sample consisted of PBMCs from the stem cell graft donor, taken from the stem cell graft. The genes are TRBV7-9 and TRBJ2-1; TRBD1 matches at 7 bases. The sequence derives from a human donor who donated a stem cell graft to a child with acute myeloid leukemia. The CDR3 DNA sequence: TGTGCCAGCAGCGGTGCAAACAGGGGTTCCTACAATGAGCAGTTCTTC. Its protein is CASSGANRGSYNEQFF.